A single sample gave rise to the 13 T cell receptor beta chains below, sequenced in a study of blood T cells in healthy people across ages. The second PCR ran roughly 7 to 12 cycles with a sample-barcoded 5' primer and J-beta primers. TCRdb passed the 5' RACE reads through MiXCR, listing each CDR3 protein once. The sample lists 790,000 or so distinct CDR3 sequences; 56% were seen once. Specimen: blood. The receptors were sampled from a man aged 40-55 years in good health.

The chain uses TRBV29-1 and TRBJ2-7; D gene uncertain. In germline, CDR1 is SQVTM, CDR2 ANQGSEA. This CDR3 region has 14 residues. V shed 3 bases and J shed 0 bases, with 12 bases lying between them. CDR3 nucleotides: TGCAGCGTTGATTCGGACGCGAACTCCTACGAGCAGTACTTC. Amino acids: CSVDSDANSYEQYF.

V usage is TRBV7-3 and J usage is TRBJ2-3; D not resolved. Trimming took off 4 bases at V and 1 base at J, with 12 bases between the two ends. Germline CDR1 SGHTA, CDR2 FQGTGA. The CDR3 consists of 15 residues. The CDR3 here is CASSSLLGGTDTQYF. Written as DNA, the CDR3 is TGTGCCAGCAGCTCACTTCTTGGTGGCACAGATACGCAGTATTTT.

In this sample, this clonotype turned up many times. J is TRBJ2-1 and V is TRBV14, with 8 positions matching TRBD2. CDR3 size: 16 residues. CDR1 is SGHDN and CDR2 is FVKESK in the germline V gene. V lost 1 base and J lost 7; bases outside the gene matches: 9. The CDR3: CASSQGPGGIWNEQFF. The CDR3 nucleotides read TGTGCCAGCAGCCAAGGTCCGGGAGGGATCTGGAATGAGCAGTTCTTC.

The CDR3 DNA reads as TGCAGTGCTCGCAGATCAGATACGCAGTATTTT. Translation: CSARRSDTQYF. The chain combines TRBV20-1 with TRBJ2-3; D is unclear. The CDR3 runs to 11 residues. Trimming stripped 5 bases from V and 4 bases from J, with 7 bases between. Germline V gene data show CDR1 as DFQATT and CDR2 as SNEGSKA (reference sequence).

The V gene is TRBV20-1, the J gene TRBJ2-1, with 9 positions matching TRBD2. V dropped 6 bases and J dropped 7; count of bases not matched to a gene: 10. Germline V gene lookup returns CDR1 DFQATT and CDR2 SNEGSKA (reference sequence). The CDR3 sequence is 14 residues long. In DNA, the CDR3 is TGCAGTGCGGACGGGCGGGAGGGAAGAAATGAGCAGTTCTTC. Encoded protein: CSADGREGRNEQFF.

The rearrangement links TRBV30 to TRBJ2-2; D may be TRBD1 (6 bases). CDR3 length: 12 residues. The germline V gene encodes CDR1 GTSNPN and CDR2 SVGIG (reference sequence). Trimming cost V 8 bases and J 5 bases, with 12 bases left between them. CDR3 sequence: CAQKGVTGELFF. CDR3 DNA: TGTGCCCAAAAGGGGGTAACCGGGGAGCTGTTTTTT.

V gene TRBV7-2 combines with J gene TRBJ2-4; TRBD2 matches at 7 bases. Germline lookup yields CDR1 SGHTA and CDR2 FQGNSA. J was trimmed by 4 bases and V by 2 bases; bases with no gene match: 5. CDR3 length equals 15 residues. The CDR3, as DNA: TGTGCCAGCAGCTTAATCCTAGCGGCGAAAAACATTCAGTACTTC. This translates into CASSLILAAKNIQYF.

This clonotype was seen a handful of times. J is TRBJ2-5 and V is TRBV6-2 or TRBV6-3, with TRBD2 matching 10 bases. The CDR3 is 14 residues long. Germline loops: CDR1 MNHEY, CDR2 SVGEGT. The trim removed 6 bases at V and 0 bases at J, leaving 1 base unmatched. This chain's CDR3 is CASRTSGNQETQYF. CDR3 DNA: TGTGCCAGCAGAACTAGCGGGAACCAAGAGACCCAGTACTTC.

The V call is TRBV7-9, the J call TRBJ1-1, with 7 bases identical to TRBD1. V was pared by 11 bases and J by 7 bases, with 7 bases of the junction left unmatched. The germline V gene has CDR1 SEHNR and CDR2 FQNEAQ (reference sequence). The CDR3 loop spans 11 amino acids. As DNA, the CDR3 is TGTGCCGGGTCTGGGGACAGTGAAGCTTTCTTT. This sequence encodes CAGSGDSEAFF.

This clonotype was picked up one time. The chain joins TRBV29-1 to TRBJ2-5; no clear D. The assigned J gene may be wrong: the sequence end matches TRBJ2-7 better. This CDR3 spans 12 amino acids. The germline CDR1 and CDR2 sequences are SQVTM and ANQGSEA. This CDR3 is CSVRRLGYEQYF. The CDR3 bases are TGCAGCGTTCGACGGTTGGGCTACGAGCAGTACTTC.

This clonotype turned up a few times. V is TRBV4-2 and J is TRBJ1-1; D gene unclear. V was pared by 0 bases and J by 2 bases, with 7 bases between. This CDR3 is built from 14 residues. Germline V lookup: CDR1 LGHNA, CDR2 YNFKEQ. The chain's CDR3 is CASSQERRNTEAFF. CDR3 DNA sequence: TGTGCCAGCAGCCAAGAGAGAAGAAACACTGAAGCTTTCTTT.

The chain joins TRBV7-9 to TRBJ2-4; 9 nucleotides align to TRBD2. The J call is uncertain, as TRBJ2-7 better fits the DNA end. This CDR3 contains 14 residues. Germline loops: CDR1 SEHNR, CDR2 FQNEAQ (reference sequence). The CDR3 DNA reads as TGTGCCAGCAGCCGGGGGGGACTAGCTTCCGAGCAGTACTTC. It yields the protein CASSRGGLASEQYF.

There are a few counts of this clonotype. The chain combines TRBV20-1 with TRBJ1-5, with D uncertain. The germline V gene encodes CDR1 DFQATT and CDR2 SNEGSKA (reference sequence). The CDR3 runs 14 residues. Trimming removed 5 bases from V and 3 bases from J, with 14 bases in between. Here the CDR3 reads CSARGGNANQPQHF. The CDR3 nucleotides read TGCAGTGCTCGGGGAGGGAATGCCAATCAGCCCCAGCATTTT.